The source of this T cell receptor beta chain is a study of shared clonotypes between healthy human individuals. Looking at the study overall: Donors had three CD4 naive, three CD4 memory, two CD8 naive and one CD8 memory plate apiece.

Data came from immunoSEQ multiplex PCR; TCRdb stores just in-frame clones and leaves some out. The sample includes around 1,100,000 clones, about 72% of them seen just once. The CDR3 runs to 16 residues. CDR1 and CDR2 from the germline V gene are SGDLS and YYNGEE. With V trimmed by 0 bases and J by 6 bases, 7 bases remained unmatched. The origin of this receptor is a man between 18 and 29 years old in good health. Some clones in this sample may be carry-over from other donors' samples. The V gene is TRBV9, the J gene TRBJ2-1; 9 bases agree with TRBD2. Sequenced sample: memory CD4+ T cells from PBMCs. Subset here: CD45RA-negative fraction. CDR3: CASSVGGLAGLNEQFF. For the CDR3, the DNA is TGTGCCAGCAGCGTAGGGGGGCTAGCGGGACTCAATGAGCAGTTCTTC.